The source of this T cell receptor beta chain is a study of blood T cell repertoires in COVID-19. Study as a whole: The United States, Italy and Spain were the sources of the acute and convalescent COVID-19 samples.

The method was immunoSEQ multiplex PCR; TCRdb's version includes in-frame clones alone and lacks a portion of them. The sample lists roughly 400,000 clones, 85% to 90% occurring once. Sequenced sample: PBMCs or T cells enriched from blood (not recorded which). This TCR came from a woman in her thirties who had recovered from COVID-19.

The CDR3 nucleotides are TGTGCCAGCAGCGTATCGTCCTATGAGCAGTTCTTC. Translation gives CASSVSSYEQFF. V usage is TRBV9 and J usage is TRBJ2-1; D remains ambiguous. V gave up 1 base and J gave up 8 bases, with 7 bases separating them. The CDR3 covers 12 residues. Germline V lookup: CDR1 SGDLS, CDR2 YYNGEE.